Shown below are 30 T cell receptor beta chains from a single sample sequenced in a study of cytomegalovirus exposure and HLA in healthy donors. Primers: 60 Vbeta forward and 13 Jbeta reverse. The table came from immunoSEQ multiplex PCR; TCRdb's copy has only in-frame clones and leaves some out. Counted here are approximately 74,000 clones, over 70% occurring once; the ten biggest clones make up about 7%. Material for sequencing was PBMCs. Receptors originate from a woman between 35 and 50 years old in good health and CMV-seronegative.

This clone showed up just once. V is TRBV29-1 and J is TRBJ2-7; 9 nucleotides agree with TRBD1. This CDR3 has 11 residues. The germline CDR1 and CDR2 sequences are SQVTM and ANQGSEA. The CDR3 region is CGADRGNEQYF. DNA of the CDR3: TGCGGCGCCGACAGGGGGAACGAGCAGTACTTC.

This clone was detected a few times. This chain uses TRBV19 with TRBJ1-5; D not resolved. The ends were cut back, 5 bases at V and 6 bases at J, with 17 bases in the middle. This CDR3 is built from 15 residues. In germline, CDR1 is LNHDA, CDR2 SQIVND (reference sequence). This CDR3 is CASSSQREEGQPQHF. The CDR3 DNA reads TGTGCCAGTAGTTCGCAAAGGGAGGAGGGTCAGCCCCAGCATTTT.

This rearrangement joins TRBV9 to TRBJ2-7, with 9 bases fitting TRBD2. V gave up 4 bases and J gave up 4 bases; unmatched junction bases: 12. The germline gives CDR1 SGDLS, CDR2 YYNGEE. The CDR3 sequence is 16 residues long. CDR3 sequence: CASSLKPSGAIYEQYF. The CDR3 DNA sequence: TGTGCCAGCAGCTTAAAACCTAGCGGGGCCATATACGAGCAGTACTTC.

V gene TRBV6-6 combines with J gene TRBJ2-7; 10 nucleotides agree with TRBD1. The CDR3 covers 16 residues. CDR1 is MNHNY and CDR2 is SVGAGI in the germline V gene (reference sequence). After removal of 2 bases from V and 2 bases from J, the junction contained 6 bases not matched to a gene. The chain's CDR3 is CASSYLGQGGPYEQYF. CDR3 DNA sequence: TGTGCCAGCAGTTACCTAGGACAGGGGGGACCCTACGAGCAGTACTTC.

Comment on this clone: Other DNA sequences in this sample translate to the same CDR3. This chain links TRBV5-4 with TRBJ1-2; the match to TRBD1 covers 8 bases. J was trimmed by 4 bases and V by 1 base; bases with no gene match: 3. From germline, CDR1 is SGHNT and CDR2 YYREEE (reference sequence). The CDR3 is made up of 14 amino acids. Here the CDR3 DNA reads TGTGCCAGCAGCTTGCAGGGGGCCGGCTATGGCTACACCTTC. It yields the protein CASSLQGAGYGYTF.

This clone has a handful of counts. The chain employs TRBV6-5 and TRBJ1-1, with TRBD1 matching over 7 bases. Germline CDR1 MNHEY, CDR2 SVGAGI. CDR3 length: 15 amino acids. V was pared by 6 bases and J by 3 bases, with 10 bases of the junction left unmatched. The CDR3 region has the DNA TGTGCCAGCAGACCTACTTACAGGGGAGACACTGAAGCTTTCTTT. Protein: CASRPTYRGDTEAFF.

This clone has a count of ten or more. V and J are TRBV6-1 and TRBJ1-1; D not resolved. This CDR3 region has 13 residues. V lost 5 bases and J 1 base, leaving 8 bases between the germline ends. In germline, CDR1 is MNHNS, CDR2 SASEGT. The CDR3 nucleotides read TGTGCCAGCAGTCTCCTAGAGAACACTGAAGCTTTCTTT. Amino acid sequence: CASSLLENTEAFF.

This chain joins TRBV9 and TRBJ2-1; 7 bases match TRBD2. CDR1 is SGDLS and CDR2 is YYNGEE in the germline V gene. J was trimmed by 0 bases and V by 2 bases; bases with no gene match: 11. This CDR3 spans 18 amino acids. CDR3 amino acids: CASSVGGTTRNSYNEQFF. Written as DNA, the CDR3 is TGTGCCAGCAGCGTCGGCGGGACTACCCGAAACTCCTACAATGAGCAGTTCTTC.

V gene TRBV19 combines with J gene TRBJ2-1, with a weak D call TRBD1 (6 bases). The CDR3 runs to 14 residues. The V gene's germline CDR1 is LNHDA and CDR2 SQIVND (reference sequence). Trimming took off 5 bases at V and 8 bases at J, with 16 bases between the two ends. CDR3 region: CASSLQGSSHEQFF. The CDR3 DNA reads TGTGCCAGTAGTTTACAGGGAAGTAGCCATGAGCAGTTCTTC.

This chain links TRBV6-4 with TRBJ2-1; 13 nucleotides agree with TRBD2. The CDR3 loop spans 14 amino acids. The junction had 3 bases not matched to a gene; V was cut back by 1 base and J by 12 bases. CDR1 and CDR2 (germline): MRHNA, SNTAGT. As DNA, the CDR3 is TGTGCCAGCAGTGACTGGACTAGCGGGAGTGGGCAGTTCTTC. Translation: CASSDWTSGSGQFF.

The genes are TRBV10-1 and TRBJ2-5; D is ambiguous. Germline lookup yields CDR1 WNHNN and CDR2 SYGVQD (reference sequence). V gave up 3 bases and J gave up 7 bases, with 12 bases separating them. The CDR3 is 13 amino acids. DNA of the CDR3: TGCGCCAGCAGTGACCGGAGCCCGGGGACCCAGTACTTC. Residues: CASSDRSPGTQYF.

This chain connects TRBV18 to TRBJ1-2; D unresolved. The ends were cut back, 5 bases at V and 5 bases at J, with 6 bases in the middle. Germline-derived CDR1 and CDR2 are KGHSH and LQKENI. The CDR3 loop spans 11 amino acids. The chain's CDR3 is CASSEEYGYTF. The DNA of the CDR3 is TGTGCCAGCTCAGAGGAATATGGCTACACCTTC.

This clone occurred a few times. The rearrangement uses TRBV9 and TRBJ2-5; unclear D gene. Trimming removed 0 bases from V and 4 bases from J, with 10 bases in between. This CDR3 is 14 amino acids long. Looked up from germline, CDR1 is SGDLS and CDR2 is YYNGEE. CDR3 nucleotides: TGTGCCAGCAGCGTAGAAGGTCTAGGAGAGACCCAGTACTTC. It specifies CASSVEGLGETQYF.

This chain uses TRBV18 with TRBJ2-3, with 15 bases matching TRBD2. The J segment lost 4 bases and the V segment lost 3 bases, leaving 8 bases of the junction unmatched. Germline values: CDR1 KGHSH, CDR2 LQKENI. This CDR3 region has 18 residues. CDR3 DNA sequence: TGTGCCAGCTCACCCACCGGACTAGCGGGGGGGCGGGCAGATACGCAGTATTTT. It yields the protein CASSPTGLAGGRADTQYF.

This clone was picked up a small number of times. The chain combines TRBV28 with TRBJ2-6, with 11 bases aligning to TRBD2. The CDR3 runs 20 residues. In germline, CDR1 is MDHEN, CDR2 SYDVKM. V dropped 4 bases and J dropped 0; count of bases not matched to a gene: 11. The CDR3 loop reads CASSSFSGLAALSGANVLTF. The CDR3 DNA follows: TGTGCCAGCAGTTCTTTCTCGGGACTAGCGGCACTCTCTGGGGCCAACGTCCTGACTTTC. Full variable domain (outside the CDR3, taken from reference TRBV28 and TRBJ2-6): DVKVTQSSRYLVKRTGEKVFLECVQDMDHENMFWYRQDPGLGLRLIYFSYDVKMKEKGDIPEGYSVSREKKERFSLILESASTNQTSMYLCASSSFSGLAALSGANVLTFGAGSRLTVL.

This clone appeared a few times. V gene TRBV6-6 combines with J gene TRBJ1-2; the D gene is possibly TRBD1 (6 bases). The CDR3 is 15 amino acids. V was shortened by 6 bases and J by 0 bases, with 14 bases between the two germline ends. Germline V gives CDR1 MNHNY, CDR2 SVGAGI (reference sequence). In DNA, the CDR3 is TGTGCCAGCAGCGCATCGGACAGATCTAACTATGGCTACACCTTC. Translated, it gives CASSASDRSNYGYTF.

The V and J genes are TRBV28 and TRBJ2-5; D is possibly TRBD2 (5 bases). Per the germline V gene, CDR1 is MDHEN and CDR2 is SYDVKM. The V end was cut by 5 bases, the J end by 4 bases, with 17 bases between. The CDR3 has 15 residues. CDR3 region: CASSPQRASRETQYF. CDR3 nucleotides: TGTGCCAGCAGTCCACAGAGGGCATCGCGAGAGACCCAGTACTTC. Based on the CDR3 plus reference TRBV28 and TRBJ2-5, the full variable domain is DVKVTQSSRYLVKRTGEKVFLECVQDMDHENMFWYRQDPGLGLRLIYFSYDVKMKEKGDIPEGYSVSREKKERFSLILESASTNQTSMYLCASSPQRASRETQYFGPGTRLLVL.

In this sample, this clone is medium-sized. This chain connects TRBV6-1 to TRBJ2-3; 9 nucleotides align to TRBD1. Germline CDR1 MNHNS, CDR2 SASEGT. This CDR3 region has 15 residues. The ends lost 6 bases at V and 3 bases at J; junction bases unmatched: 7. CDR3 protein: CASRRTGDRTDTQYF. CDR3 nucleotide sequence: TGTGCCAGCAGGCGGACAGGGGATCGGACAGATACGCAGTATTTT.

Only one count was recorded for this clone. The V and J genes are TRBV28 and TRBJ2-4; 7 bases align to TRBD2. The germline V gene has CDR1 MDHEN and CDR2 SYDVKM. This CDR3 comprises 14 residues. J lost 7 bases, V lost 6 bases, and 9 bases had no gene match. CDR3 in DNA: TGTGCCAGCAGGAGTGGGACTAAGAGGAACATTCAGTACTTC. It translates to CASRSGTKRNIQYF.

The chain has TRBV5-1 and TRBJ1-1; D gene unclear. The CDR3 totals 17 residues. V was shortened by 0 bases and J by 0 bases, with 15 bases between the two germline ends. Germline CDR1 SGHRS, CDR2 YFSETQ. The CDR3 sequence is CASSLAGQTLMNTEAFF. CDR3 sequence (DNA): TGCGCCAGCAGCTTGGCCGGCCAGACTCTTATGAACACTGAAGCTTTCTTT.

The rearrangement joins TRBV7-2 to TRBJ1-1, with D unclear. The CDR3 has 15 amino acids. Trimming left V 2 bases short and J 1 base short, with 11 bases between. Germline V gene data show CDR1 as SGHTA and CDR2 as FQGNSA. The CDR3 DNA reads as TGTGCCAGCAGCTTAAGTTCGACATCGAACACTGAAGCTTTCTTT. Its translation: CASSLSSTSNTEAFF.

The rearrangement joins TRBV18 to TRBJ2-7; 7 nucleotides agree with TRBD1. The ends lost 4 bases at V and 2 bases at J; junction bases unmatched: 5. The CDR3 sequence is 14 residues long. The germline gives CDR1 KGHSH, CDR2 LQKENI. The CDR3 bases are TGTGCCAGCTCACGACCGACAGGGACCTACGAGCAGTACTTC. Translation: CASSRPTGTYEQYF. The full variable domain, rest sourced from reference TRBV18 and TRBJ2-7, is NAGVMQNPRHLVRRRGQEARLRCSPMKGHSHVYWYRQLPEEGLKFMVYLQKENIIDESGMPKERFSAEFPKEGPSILRIQQVVRGDSAAYFCASSRPTGTYEQYFGPGTRLTVT.

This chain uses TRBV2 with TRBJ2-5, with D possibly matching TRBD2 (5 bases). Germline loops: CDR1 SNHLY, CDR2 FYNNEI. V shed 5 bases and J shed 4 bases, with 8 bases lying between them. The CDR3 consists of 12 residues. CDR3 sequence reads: CASSIRGETQYF. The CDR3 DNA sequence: TGTGCCAGCAGTATTCGGGGAGAGACCCAGTACTTC. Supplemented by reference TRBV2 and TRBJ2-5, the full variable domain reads EPEVTQTPSHQVTQMGQEVILRCVPISNHLYFYWYRQILGQKVEFLVSFYNNEISEKSEIFDDQFSVERPDGSNFTLKIRSTKLEDSAMYFCASSIRGETQYFGPGTRLLVL.

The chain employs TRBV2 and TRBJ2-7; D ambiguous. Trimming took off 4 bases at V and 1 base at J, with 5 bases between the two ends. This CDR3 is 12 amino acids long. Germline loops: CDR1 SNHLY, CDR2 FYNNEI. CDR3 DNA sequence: TGTGCCAGCAGTGCCAATTCCTACGAGCAGTACTTC. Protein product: CASSANSYEQYF. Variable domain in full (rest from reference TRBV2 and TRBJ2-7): EPEVTQTPSHQVTQMGQEVILRCVPISNHLYFYWYRQILGQKVEFLVSFYNNEISEKSEIFDDQFSVERPDGSNFTLKIRSTKLEDSAMYFCASSANSYEQYFGPGTRLTVT.

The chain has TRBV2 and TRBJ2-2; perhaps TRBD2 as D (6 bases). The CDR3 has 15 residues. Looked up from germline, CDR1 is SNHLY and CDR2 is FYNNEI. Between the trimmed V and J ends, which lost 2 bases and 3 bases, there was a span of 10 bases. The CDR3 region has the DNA TGTGCCAGCAGTGAACGGGACTCGGACACCGGGGAGCTGTTTTTT. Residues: CASSERDSDTGELFF.

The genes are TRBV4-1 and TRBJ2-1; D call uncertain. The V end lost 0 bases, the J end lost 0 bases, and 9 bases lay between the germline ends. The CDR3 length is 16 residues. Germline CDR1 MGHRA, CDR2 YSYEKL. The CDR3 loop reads CASSQDLASSYNEQFF. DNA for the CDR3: TGCGCCAGCAGCCAAGATCTCGCGAGCTCCTACAATGAGCAGTTCTTC.

The CDR3 DNA reads as TGTGCCAGCTCCCTTGGACTAGCGGGGGGAACTAACCAAGAGACCCAGTACTTC. Encoded protein: CASSLGLAGGTNQETQYF. The chain combines TRBV18 with TRBJ2-5; TRBD2 aligns across 14 bases. V trimming: 6 bases; J trimming: 0 bases; junction bases outside the gene matches: 9. This CDR3 spans 18 amino acids. Germline V gives CDR1 KGHSH, CDR2 LQKENI.

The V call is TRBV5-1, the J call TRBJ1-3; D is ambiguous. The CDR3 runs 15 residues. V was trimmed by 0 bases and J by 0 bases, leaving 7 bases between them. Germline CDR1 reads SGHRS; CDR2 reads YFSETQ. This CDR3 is CASSLGLNSGNTIYF. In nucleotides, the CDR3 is TGCGCCAGCAGCTTGGGACTAAACTCTGGAAACACCATATATTTT.

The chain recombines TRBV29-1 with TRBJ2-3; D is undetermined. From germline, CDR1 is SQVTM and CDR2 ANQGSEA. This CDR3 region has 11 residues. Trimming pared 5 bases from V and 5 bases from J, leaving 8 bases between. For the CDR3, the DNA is TGCAGCGTTACTGTCGGAGATACGCAGTATTTT. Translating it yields CSVTVGDTQYF.

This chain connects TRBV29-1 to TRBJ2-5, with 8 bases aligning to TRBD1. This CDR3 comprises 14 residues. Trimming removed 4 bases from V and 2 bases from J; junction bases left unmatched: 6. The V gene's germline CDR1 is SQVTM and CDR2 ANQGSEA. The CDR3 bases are TGCAGCGTTGGACGGCGGACAGGGCAAGAGACCCAGTACTTC. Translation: CSVGRRTGQETQYF.